Here is one T cell receptor (beta chain) with its context. Per germline, CDR1 WSHSY and CDR2 SAAADI. V dropped 7 bases and J dropped 0 bases, with 16 bases sitting between them. The CDR3 consists of 16 residues. Primers: 60 Vbeta forward and 13 Jbeta reverse. The assay was immunoSEQ multiplex PCR, and TCRdb's table has in-frame clones only and misses some. The table shows fewer than 150,000 clones, with 65% to 80% occurring only once. The data belong to a study of cytomegalovirus exposure and HLA in healthy donors. The V gene is TRBV10-2, the J gene TRBJ2-1; perhaps TRBD2 as D (5 bases). This clonotype was sampled from a human donor in good health. Material for sequencing was PBMCs. This CDR3 reads CASKSRTGSSYNEQFF. The CDR3 nucleotides are TGCGCCAGCAAATCAAGGACTGGGAGCTCCTACAATGAGCAGTTCTTC.